This T cell receptor beta chain derives from a study of blood T cell repertoires in COVID-19. Germline CDR1 and CDR2: SGHVS and FQNEAQ. The CDR3 spans 14 residues. V trimming: 3 bases; J trimming: 4 bases; junction bases outside the gene matches: 2. Methods used by the authors: Researchers report that nucleated cell counts were estimated from reference gene primer amplification. The data were produced by immunoSEQ multiplex PCR, yet TCRdb's version contains in-frame clones alone and is incomplete. V and J calls and clone size are copied from that table; D and trimming were computed from the DNA. Counted here are about 70,000 clones, around 85% occurring once; the ten biggest clones make up over 4.5%.

The gene calls are TRBV7-8 and TRBJ1-1, with 10 bases aligning to TRBD1. The sequence was collected from a man at least 80 years old with acute or convalescent COVID-19. The sample taken for sequencing was peripheral blood. CDR3 DNA sequence: TGTGCCAGCAGCTTGACAGGGGGCTTCACTGAAGCTTTCTTT. The encoded protein is CASSLTGGFTEAFF.